Below are 13 T cell receptor beta chains sequenced from a single sample in a study of technical replicates of blood from a few donors. Using immunoSEQ multiplex PCR, the repertoire was profiled, and TCRdb retains in-frame clones only, with some absent. The sample lists about 57,000 clones, more than 75% seen once, with roughly 5% in the top ten. The sequencing sample was made of PBMCs. Every receptor here comes from a human donor in good health. Some clones in this sample may be carry-over from other donors' samples.

This sequence joins TRBV4-2 and TRBJ2-5, with a possible D match to TRBD2 (6 bases). V was cut by 4 bases and J by 5 bases, with 14 bases left in between. The germline CDR1 and CDR2 sequences are LGHNA and YNFKEQ. This CDR3 region has 14 residues. The CDR3 nucleotides are TGTGCCAGCAGCCGGGGACTCACCGGGGAGACCCAGTACTTC. This gives the protein CASSRGLTGETQYF.

The chain combines TRBV7-9 with TRBJ2-5, with 15 bases identical to TRBD2. Germline V gene lookup returns CDR1 SEHNR and CDR2 FQNEAQ (reference sequence). The J segment lost 4 bases and the V segment lost 4 bases, leaving 10 bases of the junction unmatched. CDR3 size: 18 residues. The CDR3 nucleotides read TGTGCCAGCAGCTCATCTTCAAAGGGACTAGCGGGAGGAGAGACCCAGTACTTC. Its protein is CASSSSSKGLAGGETQYF.

This clone was detected only once. The chain joins TRBV5-1 to TRBJ2-1; 11 nucleotides match TRBD2. The CDR3 sequence is 15 residues long. The trim removed 5 bases at V and 4 bases at J, leaving 5 bases unmatched. Germline V lookup: CDR1 SGHRS, CDR2 YFSETQ. CDR3 bases: TGCGCCAGCAGAATTGGACTAGCGGGTTACAATGAGCAGTTCTTC. The encoded protein is CASRIGLAGYNEQFF. The full variable domain, its missing parts supplied by reference TRBV5-1 and TRBJ2-1, is KAGVTQTPRYLIKTRGQQVTLSCSPISGHRSVSWYQQTPGQGLQFLFEYFSETQRNKGNFPGRFSGRQFSNSRSEMNVSTLELGDSALYLCASRIGLAGYNEQFFGPGTRLTVL.

The genes are TRBV18 and TRBJ1-6; TRBD1 agrees at 7 bases. Germline loops: CDR1 KGHSH, CDR2 LQKENI. CDR3 length: 16 residues. Trimming took 1 base from V and 7 from J; bases not matched to a gene: 7. The CDR3 loop reads CASSPLETGPNSPLHF. The CDR3 nucleotides are TGTGCCAGCTCACCACTTGAGACAGGGCCAAATTCACCCCTCCACTTT. The variable domain in full, with the rest retrieved from reference TRBV18 and TRBJ1-6, is NAGVMQNPRHLVRRRGQEARLRCSPMKGHSHVYWYRQLPEEGLKFMVYLQKENIIDESGMPKERFSAEFPKEGPSILRIQQVVRGDSAAYFCASSPLETGPNSPLHFGNGTRLTVT.

The chain couples TRBV30 to TRBJ1-5; D not certain. CDR1 GTSNPN and CDR2 SVGIG come from the germline V gene (reference sequence). The length of the CDR3 is 15 residues. Trimming took off 2 bases at V and 1 base at J, with 12 bases between the two ends. The CDR3 bases are TGTGCCTGGAGTCCGTTCTCGGGGAGCAATCAGCCCCAGCATTTT. Protein product: CAWSPFSGSNQPQHF.

The chain carries TRBV2 and TRBJ1-1; 8 bases agree with TRBD1. This CDR3 has 15 amino acids. Germline CDR1 is SNHLY and CDR2 is FYNNEI. V lost 7 bases, J lost 5 bases, and 12 bases stayed unmatched. The CDR3 is CASNKAGQGRTEAFF. The CDR3 nucleotides read TGTGCCAGCAATAAAGCTGGACAGGGCAGGACTGAAGCTTTCTTT. Looking up the rest from reference TRBV2 and TRBJ1-1 gives the full variable domain: EPEVTQTPSHQVTQMGQEVILRCVPISNHLYFYWYRQILGQKVEFLVSFYNNEISEKSEIFDDQFSVERPDGSNFTLKIRSTKLEDSAMYFCASNKAGQGRTEAFFGQGTRLTVV.

The V call is TRBV10-3, the J call TRBJ1-1; 7 nucleotides line up with TRBD1. The length of the CDR3 is 14 residues. The junction had 5 bases not matched to a gene; V was cut back by 6 bases and J by 1 base. Germline V lookup: CDR1 ENHRY, CDR2 SYGVKD. CDR3 protein: CAIRPRGENTEAFF. Here the CDR3 DNA reads TGTGCCATCAGACCCAGGGGGGAGAACACTGAAGCTTTCTTT.

This clone was counted only a few times. The chain couples TRBV6-5 to TRBJ1-1, with a tentative D call TRBD1 (5 bases). CDR1 is MNHEY, CDR2 SVGAGI, per germline. V shed 4 bases and J shed 1 base, with 13 bases lying between them. The CDR3 runs 15 residues. The CDR3 spells CASSFRQGGNTEAFF. The DNA of the CDR3 is TGTGCCAGCAGTTTCCGGCAGGGCGGGAACACTGAAGCTTTCTTT.

CDR3 sequence: CASSFRSRTQETQYF. Written as DNA, the CDR3 is TGTGCCAGCAGCTTTCGTAGCAGAACCCAAGAGACCCAGTACTTC. This chain links TRBV5-6 with TRBJ2-5, with D unresolved. CDR1 is SGHDT, CDR2 YYEEEE, per germline. V was pared by 2 bases and J by 1 base, with 12 bases between. CDR3 size: 15 residues. Filled out from reference TRBV5-6 and TRBJ2-5, the complete variable domain reads DAGVTQSPTHLIKTRGQQVTLRCSPKSGHDTVSWYQQALGQGPQFIFQYYEEEERQRGNFPDRFSGHQFPNYSSELNVNALLLGDSALYLCASSFRSRTQETQYFGPGTRLLVL.

CDR3 sequence: CASSSWGDQPQHF. CDR3 in DNA: TGTGCCAGCAGCTCATGGGGGGATCAGCCCCAGCATTTT. This chain links TRBV5-4 with TRBJ1-5, with D possibly TRBD1 on 5 matching bases. Trimming removed 3 bases at V and 5 bases at J, with 9 bases between. From germline, CDR1 is SGHNT and CDR2 YYREEE (reference sequence). The CDR3 length is 13 residues.

Turning to this clone: The same CDR3 arises from other DNA sequences in this sample as well. The chain recombines TRBV4-3 with TRBJ2-6; the D is unclear. Trimming shortened V by 0 bases and J by 3 bases, and 9 bases separated the two germline ends. Germline V gene lookup returns CDR1 LGHNA and CDR2 YSLEER. The CDR3 totals 16 residues. The CDR3 nucleotides are TGCGCCAGCAGCCAAGATTTGGGCAGTGGGGCCAACGTCCTGACTTTC. Translation gives CASSQDLGSGANVLTF.

The V call is TRBV4-1, the J call TRBJ2-7; possibly TRBD1 for D (5 bases). Germline assignment: CDR1 MGHRA and CDR2 YSYEKL. The ends were cut back, 0 bases at V and 4 bases at J, with 13 bases in the middle. The CDR3 is made up of 15 amino acids. The CDR3 DNA follows: TGCGCCAGCAGCCAAGATCCAGGGAATCCTTACGAGCAGTACTTC. Its protein product is CASSQDPGNPYEQYF.

The chain couples TRBV7-9 to TRBJ2-3, with a weak D call TRBD1 (5 bases). V lost 2 bases and J lost 6, with 12 bases in between. This CDR3 has 14 residues. Germline V gene sequence: CDR1 SEHNR, CDR2 FQNEAQ (reference sequence). This CDR3 is CASSLTGRPDTQYF. The CDR3 region has the DNA TGTGCCAGCAGCTTAACAGGCAGACCGGATACGCAGTATTTT.